The clone carrying this T cell receptor beta chain was observed at least ten times. The antigen remains unidentified. The data are from a study of CD8 T cells in ankylosing spondylitis. Study results and limitations: Seemingly distinctive of ankylosing spondylitis blood was a TCR beta motif formed by eight highly homologous variants.

Via MiXCR, TCRdb re-called the 5' RACE reads, giving one row per CDR3 protein. The table lists about 500,000 distinct CDR3 sequences, 5.3% of them singletons. Sequencing was carried out using blood, either unsorted or a sorted T cell fraction (not recorded which). This clonotype was obtained from a male donor with ankylosing spondylitis.

The CDR3 protein is CASSLAPPGGRGFF. The CDR3 DNA sequence: TGTGCCAGCAGTTTAGCTCCCCCGGGGGGTAGGGGTTTCTTC. The chain has TRBV12-3 or TRBV12-4 and TRBJ2-1, with TRBD2 matching over 7 bases. The CDR3 loop spans 14 amino acids. V lost 0 bases and J lost 16; bases outside the gene matches: 12.